This TCR beta chain was documented in a study of T-cell reconstitution after alpha-beta-depleted transplantation in children. V shed 4 bases and J 2 bases; nucleotides not matched to a gene: 5. The CDR3 has 17 residues. Germline loops: CDR1 KGHDR, CDR2 SFDVKD. TCRbeta library preparation incorporated unique molecular identifiers. TCRdb ran MiXCR on the PCR reads and lists one entry per CDR3 protein. The table has nearly 350,000 distinct CDR3 sequences, 15% to 20% seen once. This clonotype has just a few counts. V usage is TRBV24-1 and J usage is TRBJ2-3; the match to TRBD2 covers 13 bases. This material consisted of PBMCs, mostly from graft donor cells, taken 360 days after TCRalphabeta/CD19-depleted stem cell transplant. The sequence derives from a male patient aged 2-9 years who had a stem cell transplant for acute lymphoblastic leukemia, so the T cells may come from the graft donor. The DNA of the CDR3 is TGTGCCACCAGTGACCATGGACTAGCGGGAGACACAGATACGCAGTATTTT. It specifies CATSDHGLAGDTDTQYF.